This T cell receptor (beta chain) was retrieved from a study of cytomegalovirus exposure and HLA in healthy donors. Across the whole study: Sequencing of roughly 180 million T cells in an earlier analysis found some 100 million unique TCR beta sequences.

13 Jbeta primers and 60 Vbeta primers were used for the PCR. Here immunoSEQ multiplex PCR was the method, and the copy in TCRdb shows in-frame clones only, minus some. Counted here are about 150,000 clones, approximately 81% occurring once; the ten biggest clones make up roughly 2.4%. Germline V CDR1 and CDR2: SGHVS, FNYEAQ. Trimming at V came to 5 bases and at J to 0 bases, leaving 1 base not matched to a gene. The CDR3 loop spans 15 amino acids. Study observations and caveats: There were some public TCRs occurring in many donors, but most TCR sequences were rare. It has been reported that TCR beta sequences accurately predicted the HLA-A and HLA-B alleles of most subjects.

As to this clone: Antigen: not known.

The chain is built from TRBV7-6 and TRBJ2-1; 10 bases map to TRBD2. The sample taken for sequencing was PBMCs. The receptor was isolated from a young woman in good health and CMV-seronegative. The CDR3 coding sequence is TGTGCCAGCAGCAGGACTAGCGGCTCCTACAATGAGCAGTTCTTC. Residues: CASSRTSGSYNEQFF.